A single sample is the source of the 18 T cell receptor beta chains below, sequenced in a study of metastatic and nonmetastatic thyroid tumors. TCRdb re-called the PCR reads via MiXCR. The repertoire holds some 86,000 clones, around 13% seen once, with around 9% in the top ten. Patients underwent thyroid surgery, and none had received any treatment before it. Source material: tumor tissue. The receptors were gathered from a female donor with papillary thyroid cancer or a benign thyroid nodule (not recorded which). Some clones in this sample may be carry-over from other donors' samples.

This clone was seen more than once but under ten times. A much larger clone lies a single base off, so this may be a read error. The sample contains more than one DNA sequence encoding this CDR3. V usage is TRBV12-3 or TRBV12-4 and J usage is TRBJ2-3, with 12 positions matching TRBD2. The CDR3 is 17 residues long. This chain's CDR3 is CASSLVASGRGTDTQYF. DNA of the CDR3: TGTGCCAGCAGCTTAGTGGCTAGCGGGAGGGGGACAGATACGCAGTATTTT.

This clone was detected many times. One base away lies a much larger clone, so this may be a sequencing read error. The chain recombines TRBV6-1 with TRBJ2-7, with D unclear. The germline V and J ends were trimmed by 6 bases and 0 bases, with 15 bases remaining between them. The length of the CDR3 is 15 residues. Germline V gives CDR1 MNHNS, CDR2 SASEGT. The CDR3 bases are TGTGCCAGCAGACAAGGACCGGTCGTCTCCTACGAGCAGTACTTC. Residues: CASRQGPVVSYEQYF.

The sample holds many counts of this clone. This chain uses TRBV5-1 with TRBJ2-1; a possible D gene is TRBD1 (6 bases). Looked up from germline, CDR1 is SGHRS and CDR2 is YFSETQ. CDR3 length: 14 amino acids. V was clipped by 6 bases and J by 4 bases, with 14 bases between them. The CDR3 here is CASTAGTLYNEQFF. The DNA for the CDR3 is TGCGCCAGCACCGCCGGGACACTGTACAATGAGCAGTTCTTC.

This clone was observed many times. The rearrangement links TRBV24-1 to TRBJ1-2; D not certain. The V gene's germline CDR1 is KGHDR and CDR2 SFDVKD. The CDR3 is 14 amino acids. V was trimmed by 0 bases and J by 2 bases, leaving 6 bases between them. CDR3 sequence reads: CATSDLRRNYGYTF. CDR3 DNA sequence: TGTGCCACCAGTGATTTGAGGCGGAACTATGGCTACACCTTC.

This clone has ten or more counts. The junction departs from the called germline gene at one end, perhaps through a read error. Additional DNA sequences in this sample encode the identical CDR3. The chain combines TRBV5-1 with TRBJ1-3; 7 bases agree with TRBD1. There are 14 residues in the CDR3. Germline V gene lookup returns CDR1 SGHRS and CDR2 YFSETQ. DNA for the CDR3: TGCGCCAGCAGCCTTACAGGGGCTGGAAACACCATATACTTT. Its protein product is CASSLTGAGNTIYF.

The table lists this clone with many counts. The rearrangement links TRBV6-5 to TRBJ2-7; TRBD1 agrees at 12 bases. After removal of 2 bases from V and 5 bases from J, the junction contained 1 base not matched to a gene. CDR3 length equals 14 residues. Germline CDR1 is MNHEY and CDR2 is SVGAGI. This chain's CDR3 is CASSYGTGGDEQYF. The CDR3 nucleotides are TGTGCCAGCAGTTACGGGACAGGGGGCGACGAGCAGTACTTC.

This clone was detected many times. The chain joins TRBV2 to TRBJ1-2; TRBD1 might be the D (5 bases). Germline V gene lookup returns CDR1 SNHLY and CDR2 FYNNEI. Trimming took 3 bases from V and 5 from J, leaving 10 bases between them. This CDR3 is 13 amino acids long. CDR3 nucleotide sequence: TGTGCCAGCAGTGAGAGGGGACGATATGGCTACACCTTC. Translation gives CASSERGRYGYTF.

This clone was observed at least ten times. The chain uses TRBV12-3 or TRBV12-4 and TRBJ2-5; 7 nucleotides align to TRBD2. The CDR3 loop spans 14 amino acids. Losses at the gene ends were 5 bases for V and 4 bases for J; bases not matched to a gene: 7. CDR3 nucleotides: TGTGCCAGCAGTGGGGGAGGCGGGAGAGAGACCCAGTACTTC. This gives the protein CASSGGGGRETQYF.

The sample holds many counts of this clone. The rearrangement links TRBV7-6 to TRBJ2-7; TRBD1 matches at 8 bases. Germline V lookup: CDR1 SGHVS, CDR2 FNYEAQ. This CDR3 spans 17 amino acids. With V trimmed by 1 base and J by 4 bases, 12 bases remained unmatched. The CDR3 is CASSLGDGGQGRYEQYF. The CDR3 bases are TGTGCCAGCAGCTTAGGGGATGGAGGACAGGGTCGTTACGAGCAGTACTTC.

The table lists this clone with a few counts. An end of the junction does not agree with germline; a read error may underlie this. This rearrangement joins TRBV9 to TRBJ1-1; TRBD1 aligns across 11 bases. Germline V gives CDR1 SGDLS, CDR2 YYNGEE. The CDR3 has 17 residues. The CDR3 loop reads CASSQTGTGGKNTETFF. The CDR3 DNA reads TGTGCCAGCAGCCAAACCGGGACAGGGGGTAAGAACACTGAAACTTTCTTT.

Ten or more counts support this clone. The CDR3 region is CASSLDPGDTEAFF. Written as DNA, the CDR3 is TGCGCCAGCAGCCTCGACCCAGGGGACACTGAAGCTTTCTTT. This rearrangement joins TRBV5-1 to TRBJ1-1, with D perhaps TRBD1 (6 bases). From germline, CDR1 is SGHRS and CDR2 YFSETQ. The V gene lost 4 bases and the J gene lost 3 bases, with 13 bases spanning the gap. This CDR3 has 14 amino acids.

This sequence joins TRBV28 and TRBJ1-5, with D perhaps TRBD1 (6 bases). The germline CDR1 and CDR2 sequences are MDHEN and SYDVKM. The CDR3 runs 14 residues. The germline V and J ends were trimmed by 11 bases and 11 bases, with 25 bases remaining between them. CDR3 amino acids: CAGGGGANAQTQHF. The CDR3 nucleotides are TGTGCCGGGGGGGGGGGCGCAAACGCGCAGACCCAGCATTTT.

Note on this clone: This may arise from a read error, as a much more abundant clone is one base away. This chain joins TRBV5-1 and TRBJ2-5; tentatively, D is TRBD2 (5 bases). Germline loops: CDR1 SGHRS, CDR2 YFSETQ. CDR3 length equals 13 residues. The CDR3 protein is CASSGLYQDTQYF. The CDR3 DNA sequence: TGCGCCAGCAGCGGACTGTACCAAGATACCCAGTACTTC.

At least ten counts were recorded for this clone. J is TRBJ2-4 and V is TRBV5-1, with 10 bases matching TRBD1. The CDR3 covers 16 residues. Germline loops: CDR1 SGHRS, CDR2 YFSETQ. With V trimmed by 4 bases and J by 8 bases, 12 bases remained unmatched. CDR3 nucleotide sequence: TGCGCCAGCAGCCCGGGGGGACAGGGGTTCACAGACATTCAGTACTTC. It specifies CASSPGGQGFTDIQYF.

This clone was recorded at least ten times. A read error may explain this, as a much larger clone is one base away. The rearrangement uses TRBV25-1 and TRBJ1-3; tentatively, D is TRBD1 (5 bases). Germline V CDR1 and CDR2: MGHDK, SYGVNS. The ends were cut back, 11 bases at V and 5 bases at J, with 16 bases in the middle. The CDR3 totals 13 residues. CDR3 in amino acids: CACMGGGRNTIYF. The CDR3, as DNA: TGTGCCTGCATGGGGGGAGGTAGAAACACCATATATTTT.

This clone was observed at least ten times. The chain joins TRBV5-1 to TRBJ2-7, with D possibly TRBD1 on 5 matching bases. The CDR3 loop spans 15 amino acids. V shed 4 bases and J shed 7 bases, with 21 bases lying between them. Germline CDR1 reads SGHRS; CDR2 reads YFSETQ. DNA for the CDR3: TGCGCCAGCAGCCAATCAGGGCCCCCGACATGGGAGCAGTACTTC. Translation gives CASSQSGPPTWEQYF.

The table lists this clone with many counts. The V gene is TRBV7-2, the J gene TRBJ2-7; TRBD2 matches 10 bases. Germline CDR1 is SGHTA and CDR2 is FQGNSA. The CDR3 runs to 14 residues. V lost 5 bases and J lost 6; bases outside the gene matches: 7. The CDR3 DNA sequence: TGTGCCAGCAGCCTACCGACTAGCGGGCTCGAGCAGTACTTC. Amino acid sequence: CASSLPTSGLEQYF.

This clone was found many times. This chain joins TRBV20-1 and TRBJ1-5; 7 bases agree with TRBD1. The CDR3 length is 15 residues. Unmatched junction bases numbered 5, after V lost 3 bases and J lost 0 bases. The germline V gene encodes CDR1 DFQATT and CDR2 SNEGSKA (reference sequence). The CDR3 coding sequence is TGCAGTGCTAGTTCCACAGGGGATAGCAATCAGCCCCAGCATTTT. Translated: CSASSTGDSNQPQHF.